This record covers a single T cell receptor beta chain. Its matching antigen is unknown. The data derive from a study of OX40 agonist ivuxolimab in advanced cancers. Overall study results and limits: Expanded peripheral T-cell antigen specificity went undetermined.

Autoimmune disease history or systemic immunosuppression led to patients being barred. Libraries were prepared by immunoSEQ multiplex PCR; TCRdb keeps only in-frame clonotypes and omits some of them. The sample consists of approximately 56,000 clones, around 87% of them appearing once. The receptor was derived from an adult with an advanced solid tumor such as melanoma, head and neck, liver or kidney cancer. Sample: CD4+ or CD8+ T cells sorted from blood, taken in a trial of the OX40 agonist ivuxolimab.

CDR3 sequence reads: CASSLVGGLGGGELFF. CDR3 DNA sequence: TGTGCCAGCAGCTTAGTCGGCGGCTTAGGGGGCGGGGAGCTGTTTTTT. This chain joins TRBV11-2 and TRBJ2-2, with D possibly matching TRBD1 (6 bases). V lost 1 base and J lost 7, with 16 bases in between. This CDR3 has 16 amino acids. Germline CDR1 is SGHAT and CDR2 is FQNNGV.